Listed here are 13 T cell receptor beta chains from one sample, sequenced in a study of CD8 T cell repertoires and HIV-1 epitope variants (dated by TCRdb to between 2020 and 2021). Their specific antigens are unknown. Libraries were built with the immunoSEQ multiplex PCR assay. In TCRdb, the immuneACCESS table is reduced to in-frame sequences with V and J assigned. These tables do not hold every clone; where another copy was compared, an unresolved V gene accounts for under half, and the others remain unexplained. Across this sample there are 5,000 to 8,000 clones, with under 70% seen only once. The top ten clonotypes cover about 39% of the sample. The source material was cultured CD8+ T cells derived from PBMCs. Receptors originate from a male donor with HIV.

A remark on this clone: The same CDR3 can be traced to other DNA sequences in this sample. The chain joins TRBV7-2 to TRBJ2-5; TRBD2 matches at 15 bases. Germline CDR1 reads SGHTA; CDR2 reads FQGNSA. Losses at the gene ends were 5 bases for V and 2 bases for J; bases not matched to a gene: 9. The CDR3 loop spans 18 amino acids. The CDR3 DNA follows: TGTGCCAGCAGCGCCTGGGGACTAGCGGGGGGCCCGCAAGAGACCCAGTACTTC. Encoded protein: CASSAWGLAGGPQETQYF.

This clone is termed medium-sized. The gene calls are TRBV18 and TRBJ2-7, with TRBD1 as a possible D gene (6 bases). The germline gives CDR1 KGHSH, CDR2 LQKENI. The CDR3 is 16 residues long. V dropped 1 base and J dropped 2 bases, with 15 bases sitting between them. CDR3 sequence reads: CASSPQFGQGPYEQYF. The CDR3, as DNA: TGTGCCAGCTCACCACAGTTTGGGCAGGGGCCCTACGAGCAGTACTTC. The full variable domain, completed using reference TRBV18 and TRBJ2-7, is NAGVMQNPRHLVRRRGQEARLRCSPMKGHSHVYWYRQLPEEGLKFMVYLQKENIIDESGMPKERFSAEFPKEGPSILRIQQVVRGDSAAYFCASSPQFGQGPYEQYFGPGTRLTVT.

V is TRBV9 and J is TRBJ2-7, with D possibly matching TRBD1 (6 bases). The CDR3 runs to 14 residues. V shed 0 bases and J shed 3 bases, with 10 bases lying between them. Germline V CDR1 and CDR2: SGDLS, YYNGEE. The CDR3 is CASSVGTGLYEQYF. Here the CDR3 DNA reads TGTGCCAGCAGCGTAGGAACAGGGCTCTACGAGCAGTACTTC.

This sequence joins TRBV7-9 and TRBJ2-2; perhaps D is TRBD1 or TRBD2 (5 bases each). There are 16 residues in the CDR3. Germline V lookup: CDR1 SEHNR, CDR2 FQNEAQ (reference sequence). Trimming took 5 bases from V and 5 from J, leaving 18 bases between them. CDR3 coding DNA: TGTGCCAGCAGCCGCCAGGGAAGGAGGTTAACCGGGGAGCTGTTTTTT. It is translated as CASSRQGRRLTGELFF.

V gene TRBV5-6 combines with J gene TRBJ1-2; TRBD1 aligns across 9 bases. CDR1 SGHDT and CDR2 YYEEEE come from the germline V gene. This CDR3 is built from 14 residues. The V and J ends lost 3 bases and 3 bases, in that order; junction bases with no gene match: 3. CDR3 amino acids: CASSSDRGYYGYTF. CDR3 bases: TGTGCCAGCAGCTCGGACAGGGGCTACTATGGCTACACCTTC. The whole variable domain, remainder taken from reference TRBV5-6 and TRBJ1-2, is DAGVTQSPTHLIKTRGQQVTLRCSPKSGHDTVSWYQQALGQGPQFIFQYYEEEERQRGNFPDRFSGHQFPNYSSELNVNALLLGDSALYLCASSSDRGYYGYTFGSGTRLTVV.

This clone was found once. The V call is TRBV5-4, the J call TRBJ1-2, with 7 bases that match TRBD1. Losses at the gene ends were 3 bases for V and 8 bases for J; bases not matched to a gene: 10. CDR3 length equals 14 residues. Germline V gene lookup returns CDR1 SGHNT and CDR2 YYREEE (reference sequence). The DNA for the CDR3 is TGTGCCAGCAGCTGGCAGGAGACAGGGCTCGGCTACACCTTC. Encoded protein: CASSWQETGLGYTF.

This clone was detected only a few times. This chain connects TRBV7-6 to TRBJ2-1; D perhaps matches TRBD1 (5 bases). The CDR3 contains 15 residues. With 5 bases removed from V and 2 bases from J, the gap between germline ends came to 13 bases. Germline-derived CDR1 and CDR2 are SGHVS and FNYEAQ. The DNA of the CDR3 is TGTGCCAGCAGCGCGGACATAAGGGCCTACAATGAGCAGTTCTTC. Translation: CASSADIRAYNEQFF.

By its share, this clone is medium-sized. The chain recombines TRBV7-8 with TRBJ2-1; D is undetermined. The CDR3 loop spans 14 amino acids. From germline, CDR1 is SGHVS and CDR2 FQNEAQ. Trimming pared 1 base from V and 0 bases from J, leaving 4 bases between. The CDR3 here is CASSLDSSYNEQFF. DNA for the CDR3: TGTGCCAGCAGCTTAGATAGCTCCTACAATGAGCAGTTCTTC.

CDR3 DNA: TGTGCCAGCAGCCACCCCACCGGGGCCGCTCTCTCCTACGAGCAGTACTTC. Its protein product is CASSHPTGAALSYEQYF. The rearrangement uses TRBV7-9 and TRBJ2-7; D may match TRBD1 or TRBD2 (5 bases each). Germline V gives CDR1 SEHNR, CDR2 FQNEAQ (reference sequence). The CDR3 runs to 17 residues. Trimming stripped 5 bases from V and 0 bases from J, with 20 bases between.

CDR3 sequence (DNA): TGTGCCAGCAGTACTAGTGACAACTATGGCTACACCTTC. Protein sequence: CASSTSDNYGYTF. V and J are TRBV28 and TRBJ1-2, with D uncertain. Trimming removed 5 bases from V and 2 bases from J, with 9 bases in between. Germline V lookup: CDR1 MDHEN, CDR2 SYDVKM. This CDR3 spans 13 amino acids.

The chain joins TRBV6-5 to TRBJ1-1; D is undetermined. CDR1 and CDR2 from the germline V gene are MNHEY and SVGAGI. Trimming removed 6 bases from V and 3 bases from J, with 11 bases in between. The CDR3 length is 13 residues. The CDR3 nucleotides read TGTGCCAGCAGCCCCGACACCTACACTGAAGCTTTCTTT. Translated: CASSPDTYTEAFF.

This clone appeared a single time. The rearrangement links TRBV7-3 to TRBJ1-2; 10 bases agree with TRBD1. Losses at the gene ends were 2 bases for V and 5 bases for J; bases not matched to a gene: 11. CDR1 and CDR2 from the germline V gene are SGHTA and FQGTGA. There are 17 residues in the CDR3. In nucleotides, the CDR3 is TGTGCCAGCAGCTTAGACAGGGGGCCTCCTTACTTATATGGCTACACCTTC. It specifies CASSLDRGPPYLYGYTF.

The table lists this clone with a few counts. The chain combines TRBV4-1 with TRBJ1-1, with TRBD1 as a possible D gene (5 bases). The CDR3 is 16 amino acids. Germline lookup yields CDR1 MGHRA and CDR2 YSYEKL. V was cut by 0 bases and J by 1 base, with 12 bases left in between. The CDR3 sequence: CASSQDVGQGNTEAFF. CDR3 nucleotide sequence: TGCGCCAGCAGCCAAGATGTTGGGCAGGGGAACACTGAAGCTTTCTTT.